This TCR beta chain was found in a study of control samples from healthy donors and cancer patients. CDR3 length: 15 residues. The germline V gene encodes CDR1 SGHDT and CDR2 YYEEEE. The V segment lost 2 bases and the J segment 2 bases; nucleotides outside the gene matches: 4. This table comes from immunoSEQ multiplex PCR, and its TCRdb copy is limited to in-frame clones, with some not included. The table has 100,000 to 150,000 clones, 80% to 95% seen once. The TCR was taken from a woman aged 18 to 35 in good health. Sequencing was performed on blood. The gene calls are TRBV5-6 and TRBJ2-3; 8 bases fit TRBD2. CDR3 amino acids: CASSFGLAHTDTQYF. The CDR3 nucleotides read TGTGCCAGCAGCTTCGGACTAGCACACACAGATACGCAGTATTTT.